This paragraph reports one T cell receptor beta chain. The data belong to a study of T cell responses to AZD1222 COVID-19 vaccine. Method: immunoSEQ multiplex PCR; TCRdb's copy keeps in-frame clones and lacks some. This sample has about 120,000 clones, with 94% found just once. This CDR3 is 13 amino acids long. V lost 6 bases and J lost 0, with 9 bases in between. Germline V gene data show CDR1 as MNHEY and CDR2 as SMNVEV (reference sequence). The starting material was peripheral blood, obtained 28 days after the second AZD1222 dose. The gene calls are TRBV27 and TRBJ2-7; D not certain. The source is an adult who received the AZD1222 COVID-19 vaccine. The DNA for the CDR3 is TGTGCCAGCAGCGAAGGAAGCTCCTACGAGCAGTACTTC. It encodes CASSEGSSYEQYF.